This TCR beta chain originates from a study of blood T cell repertoires in COVID-19. Looking at the study overall: The analysed material was cDNA or gDNA that came from T cells, B-cell-depleted T cells, or PBMCs.

The CDR3 runs to 13 residues. Germline V lookup: CDR1 SGHTS, CDR2 YDEGEE. Trimming took 2 bases from V and 5 from J, leaving 11 bases between them. This clone showed up just a few times. Generated by immunoSEQ multiplex PCR, the TCRdb table keeps only in-frame clones and is missing some. The sample shows roughly 180,000 clones, about 76% of them seen only once. The sample comprised peripheral blood. The genes are TRBV5-8 and TRBJ2-7; perhaps TRBD2 as D (5 bases). The sequence was collected from a woman between 45 and 65 years old with active or convalescent COVID-19. CDR3 amino acids: CASSFSDSNEQYF. CDR3 sequence (DNA): TGTGCCAGCAGCTTCTCGGACTCTAACGAGCAGTACTTC.